The entry below gives a single T cell receptor beta chain sequence along with its context. Deletions cut 2 bases from V and 0 bases from J, with 8 bases between. The CDR3 spans 14 residues. Germline lookup yields CDR1 MNHEY and CDR2 SVGEGT. It was with a sample-barcoded 5' primer and a J-beta primer mix that a second PCR of roughly 7 to 12 cycles was run. Using its own MiXCR run on the 5' RACE reads, TCRdb lists one record per CDR3 protein. The repertoire consists of 890,000 or so distinct CDR3 sequences, with about 62% occurring once and the leading ten covering roughly a quarter. The data were obtained in a study of blood T cells in healthy people across ages.

This receptor was identified in a man aged 25-45 years in good health. Sequencing was done on a sample of blood. V is TRBV6-2 or TRBV6-3 and J is TRBJ2-7, with no clear D. The CDR3 DNA is TGTGCCAGCAGTTACGCGGCCTACTCCTACGAGCAGTACTTC. It is translated as CASSYAAYSYEQYF.